The 15 T cell receptor beta chains listed next were all sequenced from one sample in a study of cytomegalovirus exposure and HLA in healthy donors. The PCR employed 60 Vbeta primers together with 13 Jbeta primers. Libraries were prepared by immunoSEQ multiplex PCR; TCRdb keeps only in-frame clonotypes and omits some of them. The top ten clones hold 6.3% of a sample with some 150,000 clones, more than 65% of them seen once. The sequenced sample was PBMCs. The receptors come from a man between 45 and 60 years old in good health and CMV-seropositive.

This CDR3 reads CASSPRSRGYQPQHF. The CDR3 DNA follows: TGTGCCAGCAGTCCCCGGTCGCGTGGTTATCAGCCCCAGCATTTT. This chain joins TRBV28 and TRBJ1-5; D gene ambiguous. This CDR3 region has 15 residues. V was clipped by 5 bases and J by 5 bases, with 16 bases between them. Germline CDR1 is MDHEN and CDR2 is SYDVKM. Using reference TRBV28 and TRBJ1-5 for the parts outside the CDR3, the full variable domain is DVKVTQSSRYLVKRTGEKVFLECVQDMDHENMFWYRQDPGLGLRLIYFSYDVKMKEKGDIPEGYSVSREKKERFSLILESASTNQTSMYLCASSPRSRGYQPQHFGDGTRLSIL.

V gene TRBV2 combines with J gene TRBJ1-1; 8 positions match TRBD1. The junction had 7 bases not matched to a gene; V was cut back by 8 bases and J by 5 bases. This CDR3 is 13 amino acids long. CDR1 and CDR2 from the germline V gene are SNHLY and FYNNEI. Written as DNA, the CDR3 is TGTGCCAGCGTCAGGGGGCTGAGTACTGAAGCTTTCTTT. It is translated as CASVRGLSTEAFF.

This clone was seen a few times. V is TRBV6-5 and J is TRBJ2-7, with no clear D. This CDR3 has 11 amino acids. The V end lost 6 bases, the J end lost 6 bases, and 9 bases lay between the germline ends. Per germline, CDR1 MNHEY and CDR2 SVGAGI. DNA of the CDR3: TGTGCCAGCAGGCTCAACTCCGAGCAGTACTTC. It codes for CASRLNSEQYF.

The chain uses TRBV10-3 and TRBJ2-7, with D perhaps TRBD1 (6 bases). Germline V lookup: CDR1 ENHRY, CDR2 SYGVKD. This CDR3 spans 15 amino acids. Trimming removed 1 base at V and 5 bases at J, with 15 bases between. In nucleotides, the CDR3 is TGTGCCATCAGTGAGTTCGGTCAGGGGAACCACGAGCAGTACTTC. Residues: CAISEFGQGNHEQYF.

As concerns this clone: The sample has other DNA sequences that encode this CDR3 too. This chain uses TRBV5-1 with TRBJ1-2, with D perhaps matching TRBD1 (5 bases). This CDR3 is built from 15 residues. Germline values: CDR1 SGHRS, CDR2 YFSETQ. V was clipped by 0 bases and J by 2 bases, with 11 bases between them. The CDR3 loop is CASSLASAGNYGYTF. Here the CDR3 DNA reads TGCGCCAGCAGCTTGGCCTCGGCAGGGAACTATGGCTACACCTTC.

CDR3 bases: TGTGCCAGCAGCCCAGGTACCTACGAGCAGTACTTC. This translates into CASSPGTYEQYF. The genes are TRBV11-2 and TRBJ2-7; D gene ambiguous. The CDR3 has 12 amino acids. The V gene lost 5 bases and the J gene lost 2 bases, with 7 bases spanning the gap. Per the germline V gene, CDR1 is SGHAT and CDR2 is FQNNGV.

The chain recombines TRBV2 with TRBJ1-5; D perhaps matches TRBD1 (5 bases). Germline values: CDR1 SNHLY, CDR2 FYNNEI. The CDR3 is 15 amino acids. The ends were cut back, 6 bases at V and 3 bases at J, with 15 bases in the middle. The CDR3 loop is CASSPQGGFNQPQHF. Written as DNA, the CDR3 is TGTGCCAGCAGCCCGCAGGGAGGGTTCAATCAGCCCCAGCATTTT.

The V and J genes are TRBV2 and TRBJ1-1; a possible D gene is TRBD1 (5 bases). Germline V lookup: CDR1 SNHLY, CDR2 FYNNEI. The CDR3 runs 11 residues. V was pared by 11 bases and J by 6 bases, with 13 bases between. CDR3 residues: CAGRQYAEAFF. CDR3 sequence (DNA): TGTGCCGGACGACAGTATGCTGAAGCTTTCTTT. Based on the CDR3 plus reference TRBV2 and TRBJ1-1, the full variable domain is EPEVTQTPSHQVTQMGQEVILRCVPISNHLYFYWYRQILGQKVEFLVSFYNNEISEKSEIFDDQFSVERPDGSNFTLKIRSTKLEDSAMYFCAGRQYAEAFFGQGTRLTVV.

The chain links TRBV5-1 to TRBJ2-7; D might be TRBD2 (7 bases). The V gene lost 4 bases and the J gene lost 5 bases, with 19 bases spanning the gap. CDR1 SGHRS and CDR2 YFSETQ come from the germline V gene. The CDR3 loop spans 15 amino acids. The CDR3 reads CASSIQGASGNEQYF. Written as DNA, the CDR3 is TGCGCCAGCAGCATACAGGGAGCTAGCGGCAACGAGCAGTACTTC.

This sequence joins TRBV7-9 and TRBJ1-4; 9 bases are shared with TRBD1. This CDR3 comprises 15 residues. CDR1 and CDR2 (germline): SEHNR, FQNEAQ (reference sequence). V trimming: 3 bases; J trimming: 4 bases; junction bases outside the gene matches: 3. The DNA for the CDR3 is TGTGCCAGCAGCTTCGGGGACAGGGTTAATGAAAAACTGTTTTTT. This gives the protein CASSFGDRVNEKLFF.

The chain recombines TRBV9 with TRBJ2-5, with 8 positions matching TRBD1. V lost 3 bases and J lost 4; bases outside the gene matches: 5. The CDR3 covers 14 residues. Germline V gene sequence: CDR1 SGDLS, CDR2 YYNGEE. CDR3 residues: CASSATGVVETQYF. CDR3 sequence (DNA): TGTGCCAGCAGCGCGACAGGGGTTGTAGAGACCCAGTACTTC.

This clone was detected only a few times. The chain joins TRBV5-1 to TRBJ2-1; unclear D gene. The CDR3 covers 14 residues. Deletions cut 3 bases from V and 8 bases from J, with 15 bases between. CDR1 and CDR2 (germline): SGHRS, YFSETQ. The CDR3 sequence is CASSSLPSADEQFF. CDR3 bases: TGCGCCAGCAGCTCCCTGCCCTCGGCGGATGAGCAGTTCTTC.

This rearrangement joins TRBV9 to TRBJ2-7, with D possibly being TRBD1 (6 bases). V lost 3 bases, J lost 4 bases, and 17 bases lay in between. CDR1 and CDR2 (germline): SGDLS, YYNGEE. This CDR3 contains 15 residues. In DNA, the CDR3 is TGTGCCAGCAGCGCCCGCCCACAGGGCCCGTACGAGCAGTACTTC. This encodes CASSARPQGPYEQYF.

V gene TRBV2 combines with J gene TRBJ1-5; D ambiguous. V lost 7 bases and J 0 bases, leaving 13 bases between the germline ends. Germline CDR1 is SNHLY and CDR2 is FYNNEI. This CDR3 spans 15 amino acids. The CDR3, as DNA: TGTGCCAGCAAGAGGGAGTTGAATAGCAATCAGCCCCAGCATTTT. Its translation: CASKRELNSNQPQHF.

The chain carries TRBV28 and TRBJ2-6; the match to TRBD1 covers 7 bases. V shed 6 bases, J shed 5 bases, and the junction held 1 base outside the gene matches. The V gene's germline CDR1 is MDHEN and CDR2 SYDVKM. The CDR3 covers 13 residues. In DNA, the CDR3 is TGTGCCAGCAGGGACAGGTGGGCCAACGTCCTGACTTTC. It yields the protein CASRDRWANVLTF.